This record covers a single T cell receptor (beta chain). Germline V CDR1 and CDR2: LGHDT, YNNKEL (reference sequence). The V gene end was trimmed by 1 base and the J gene end by 3 bases; junction bases not matched to a gene: 5. There are 16 residues in the CDR3. This entry belongs to a study of blood T cell repertoires in COVID-19. TCRdb keeps only in-frame clones here, not all; method: immunoSEQ multiplex PCR. Of about 59,000 clones detected, around 67% appear once; the ten largest clones hold around 20%. Sequencing input: peripheral blood. The rearrangement links TRBV3-1 (or the pseudogene TRBV3-2) to TRBJ2-3, with 9 positions matching TRBD2. This TCR derives from a woman between 50 and 59 years old with active or convalescent COVID-19. For the CDR3, the DNA is TGTGCCAGCAGCCAAGTGAGAGCGGGAGGTACAGATACGCAGTATTTT. Residues: CASSQVRAGGTDTQYF.